These 23 T cell receptor beta chains originate from one sample sequenced in a study of blood T cell repertoires in COVID-19. Clones were sequenced by immunoSEQ multiplex PCR, and TCRdb holds only the in-frame ones, with some missing. The sample has some 80,000 clones; over 65% are singletons. Input material: peripheral blood. The receptors here all came from a human donor in a cohort sampled during active COVID-19.

V gene TRBV7-2 combines with J gene TRBJ2-2; 7 bases are shared with TRBD2. CDR3 length equals 15 residues. V shed 3 bases and J 6 bases; nucleotides not matched to a gene: 7. The germline V gene has CDR1 SGHTA and CDR2 FQGNSA. CDR3 sequence: CASSLSRTSAGELFF. The CDR3 nucleotides read TGTGCCAGCAGCTTGTCCCGGACTAGTGCCGGGGAGCTGTTTTTT.

This clone was counted between two and nine times. The chain joins TRBV5-4 to TRBJ1-1; no clear D gene. This CDR3 is built from 14 residues. CDR1 and CDR2 (germline): SGHNT, YYREEE (reference sequence). Trimming pared 2 bases from V and 4 bases from J, leaving 12 bases between. CDR3 amino acids: CASSFPRESTEAFF. DNA for the CDR3: TGTGCCAGCAGCTTTCCGAGGGAAAGCACTGAAGCTTTCTTT.

The chain is built from TRBV5-1 and TRBJ2-2; unclear D gene. Germline V CDR1 and CDR2: SGHRS, YFSETQ. V was trimmed by 0 bases and J by 1 base, leaving 4 bases between them. The CDR3 contains 14 residues. This chain's CDR3 is CASSLAWNTGELFF. Here the CDR3 DNA reads TGCGCCAGCAGCTTGGCCTGGAACACCGGGGAGCTGTTTTTT.

Of note for this clone: Other nucleotide sequences from this sample produce the same CDR3. The chain employs TRBV7-2 and TRBJ2-7; 11 bases are shared with TRBD2. The germline V gene encodes CDR1 SGHTA and CDR2 FQGNSA. J was trimmed by 7 bases and V by 1 base; bases with no gene match: 6. The CDR3 contains 15 residues. This CDR3 reads CASSLVSGGAGEQYF. The CDR3 DNA reads as TGTGCCAGCAGCTTAGTTAGCGGGGGGGCCGGGGAGCAGTACTTC.

The table lists this clone with a few counts. The sample carries other DNA sequences with the same CDR3. The chain has TRBV11-2 and TRBJ2-3, with 8 nucleotides matching TRBD2. The CDR3 has 14 residues. The germline gives CDR1 SGHAT, CDR2 FQNNGV. Trimming took 5 bases from V and 4 from J; bases not matched to a gene: 5. CDR3 sequence reads: CASSPGGGPDTQYF. The CDR3 DNA follows: TGTGCCAGCAGCCCCGGGGGGGGGCCAGATACGCAGTATTTT.

This clone was observed once. J is TRBJ1-4 and V is TRBV4-1, with D uncertain. Trimming removed 1 base from V and 7 bases from J, with 22 bases in between. Germline loops: CDR1 MGHRA, CDR2 YSYEKL. This CDR3 has 18 amino acids. The DNA of the CDR3 is TGCGCCAGCAGCCAAGGGTCCCTCTCCCCAGTAAATGTTGAAAAACTGTTTTTT. This translates into CASSQGSLSPVNVEKLFF.

This chain uses TRBV9 with TRBJ1-4, with a tentative D call TRBD1 (5 bases). The CDR3 is made up of 12 amino acids. Looked up from germline, CDR1 is SGDLS and CDR2 is YYNGEE. Between the trimmed V and J ends, which lost 4 bases and 8 bases, there was a span of 9 bases. CDR3 nucleotides: TGTGCCAGCAGCACAGGTGGGGAAAAACTGTTTTTT. Its translation is CASSTGGEKLFF.

The chain is built from TRBV5-1 and TRBJ2-1; possibly TRBD2 for D (7 bases). Germline loops: CDR1 SGHRS, CDR2 YFSETQ. This CDR3 has 16 residues. V was clipped by 1 base and J by 2 bases, with 13 bases between them. CDR3 sequence reads: CASSLYKGGTYNEQFF. DNA for the CDR3: TGCGCCAGCAGCTTGTATAAGGGGGGGACCTACAATGAGCAGTTCTTC.

The V and J genes are TRBV10-3 and TRBJ2-5, with TRBD2 matching 9 bases. There are 14 residues in the CDR3. Germline-derived CDR1 and CDR2 are ENHRY and SYGVKD. V gave up 6 bases and J gave up 0 bases; unmatched junction bases: 2. CDR3: CAIRRLADQETQYF. CDR3 bases: TGTGCCATCAGAAGACTAGCGGACCAAGAGACCCAGTACTTC.

The chain links TRBV9 to TRBJ2-5, with D perhaps matching TRBD1 (6 bases). Trimming pared 2 bases from V and 1 base from J, leaving 9 bases between. Looked up from germline, CDR1 is SGDLS and CDR2 is YYNGEE. The CDR3 spans 14 residues. DNA for the CDR3: TGTGCCAGCAGCGTGGGACACCGCCAAGAGACCCAGTACTTC. Its translation is CASSVGHRQETQYF.

This clone has only a few counts. This chain uses TRBV4-2 with TRBJ1-2; no definite D call. Trimming stripped 1 base from V and 3 bases from J, with 15 bases between. This CDR3 is 16 amino acids long. Germline CDR1 reads LGHNA; CDR2 reads YNFKEQ. CDR3 nucleotides: TGTGCCAGCAGCCAAGTGGAGACCCAGAAGGACTATGGCTACACCTTC. It codes for CASSQVETQKDYGYTF.

The chain couples TRBV3-1 (or the pseudogene TRBV3-2) to TRBJ1-1, with 9 bases that match TRBD1. The CDR3 has 15 residues. Germline-derived CDR1 and CDR2 are LGHDT and YNNKEL (reference sequence). V lost 3 bases, J lost 2 bases, and 4 bases stayed unmatched. Written as DNA, the CDR3 is TGTGCCAGCAGCCAGGGACAGGGACCAAACACTGAAGCTTTCTTT. Its protein is CASSQGQGPNTEAFF.

The rearrangement uses TRBV4-2 and TRBJ2-2, with TRBD2 matching over 7 bases. The germline V gene has CDR1 LGHNA and CDR2 YNFKEQ. The CDR3 is made up of 15 amino acids. J was trimmed by 6 bases and V by 0 bases; bases with no gene match: 4. The CDR3 nucleotides read TGTGCCAGCAGCCAAGAAGCGGGAACGGCCGGGGAGCTGTTTTTT. It encodes CASSQEAGTAGELFF.

The rearrangement uses TRBV6-2 or TRBV6-3 and TRBJ2-4; D ambiguous. The CDR3 loop spans 14 amino acids. The V and J ends lost 2 bases and 1 base respectively, with 6 bases between them. Germline V gene lookup returns CDR1 MNHEY and CDR2 SVGEGT. The CDR3 DNA is TGTGCCAGCAGTTACGACTTTGCCAAAAACATTCAGTACTTC. It is translated as CASSYDFAKNIQYF.

The rearrangement links TRBV7-3 to TRBJ2-2; D might be TRBD2 (5 bases). This CDR3 has 14 residues. Germline-derived CDR1 and CDR2 are SGHTA and FQGTGA. Trimming took off 3 bases at V and 5 bases at J, with 10 bases between the two ends. The CDR3 loop is CASSLSGETGELFF. The CDR3 coding sequence is TGTGCCAGCAGCTTGTCTGGGGAGACCGGGGAGCTGTTTTTT.

This rearrangement joins TRBV5-4 to TRBJ2-3, with TRBD2 identical over 11 bases. V lost 4 bases to trimming and J lost 4 bases; unmatched junction nucleotides: 8. Germline CDR1 and CDR2: SGHNT and YYREEE (reference sequence). The CDR3 spans 16 residues. CDR3 sequence (DNA): TGTGCCAGCAGCAAACAGACTAGCGGGACCCCAGATACGCAGTATTTT. Residues: CASSKQTSGTPDTQYF.

This chain joins TRBV6-5 and TRBJ1-5; 10 bases line up with TRBD1. Germline CDR1 MNHEY, CDR2 SVGAGI. The CDR3 loop spans 15 amino acids. V shed 6 bases, J shed 2 bases, and the junction held 4 bases outside the gene matches. The CDR3 protein is CASRSTGGGNQPQHF. The CDR3 DNA reads TGTGCCAGCAGATCGACAGGGGGCGGCAATCAGCCCCAGCATTTT.

The V and J genes are TRBV19 and TRBJ1-1; perhaps TRBD1 as D (6 bases). This CDR3 region has 16 residues. The V gene lost 0 bases and the J gene lost 0 bases, with 11 bases spanning the gap. In germline, CDR1 is LNHDA, CDR2 SQIVND (reference sequence). CDR3 in DNA: TGTGCCAGTAGTATAGATGGACAGAGGTTGAACACTGAAGCTTTCTTT. Its protein is CASSIDGQRLNTEAFF.

This clone was seen only a few times. V is TRBV5-1 and J is TRBJ2-7, with D possibly being TRBD1 (6 bases). The CDR3 covers 11 residues. V dropped 4 bases and J dropped 4 bases, with 6 bases sitting between them. Germline CDR1 is SGHRS and CDR2 is YFSETQ. In nucleotides, the CDR3 is TGCGCCAGCAGCCAGGGGTACGAGCAGTACTTC. Translation: CASSQGYEQYF.

The chain carries TRBV12-3 or TRBV12-4 and TRBJ1-1; D gene ambiguous. Trimming left V 6 bases short and J 11 bases short, with 16 bases between. The CDR3 has 12 amino acids. CDR3 sequence: CASSLPPGSAFF. In nucleotides, the CDR3 is TGTGCCAGCAGCCTCCCTCCAGGATCGGCTTTCTTT.

The chain has TRBV19 and TRBJ1-2, with 8 nucleotides matching TRBD1. CDR3 length: 15 amino acids. Trimming took 8 bases from V and 4 from J; bases not matched to a gene: 12. CDR1 is LNHDA and CDR2 is SQIVND in the germline V gene (reference sequence). Written as DNA, the CDR3 is TGTGCCAGTCGAAACCGACAGGGGATAGCCTATGGCTACACCTTC. Translated, it gives CASRNRQGIAYGYTF.

This clone was observed once. The genes are TRBV5-1 and TRBJ1-6; no reliable D call. Germline V gene sequence: CDR1 SGHRS, CDR2 YFSETQ. This CDR3 is built from 14 residues. Trimming shortened V by 0 bases and J by 6 bases, and 7 bases separated the two germline ends. The CDR3 spells CASSLDSFNSPLHF. The CDR3 coding sequence is TGCGCCAGCAGCTTGGACAGTTTTAATTCACCCCTCCACTTT.

V gene TRBV6-1 combines with J gene TRBJ2-2; 8 bases agree with TRBD1. V trimming: 4 bases; J trimming: 4 bases; junction bases outside the gene matches: 8. Germline CDR1 and CDR2: MNHNS and SASEGT. This CDR3 comprises 16 residues. Written as DNA, the CDR3 is TGTGCCAGCAGTGCAACCGGGACAGGCCTCACCGGGGAGCTGTTTTTT. This sequence encodes CASSATGTGLTGELFF.